This T cell receptor (beta chain) was captured in a study of CD8+ T cells in alopecia areata. The V gene's germline CDR1 is MNHEY and CDR2 SMNVEV (reference sequence). Trimming cost V 3 bases and J 4 bases, with 15 bases left between them. The CDR3 has 15 amino acids. Specified treatment: oral pan-JAK inhibitor, 5-10 mg twice daily. RNA extraction was followed by reverse transcription into cDNA, which acted as the sequencing template. TCRdb's copy holds only in-frame clones and misses some; the assay was immunoSEQ multiplex PCR. The sample includes fewer than 150,000 clones, 82% of them seen just once.

Source: CD8+ T cells sorted from blood, taken at week 4, from a patient treated with tofacitinib. The clonotype was recovered from a human donor with alopecia areata. V gene TRBV27 combines with J gene TRBJ2-5; a possible D gene is TRBD2 (6 bases). CDR3 DNA: TGTGCCAGCAGTTTTACCCCCGGGGGACGAGAGACCCAGTACTTC. Translating it yields CASSFTPGGRETQYF.